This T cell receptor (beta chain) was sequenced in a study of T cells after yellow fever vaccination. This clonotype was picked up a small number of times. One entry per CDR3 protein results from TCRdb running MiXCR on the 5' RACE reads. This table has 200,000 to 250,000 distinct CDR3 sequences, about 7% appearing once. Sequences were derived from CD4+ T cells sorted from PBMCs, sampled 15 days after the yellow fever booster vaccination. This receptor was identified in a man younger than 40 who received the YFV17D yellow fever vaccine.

The DNA of the CDR3 is TGCGCCAGCAAATTGGGACTAGCGGGAGGAGCGAACACCGGGGAGCTGTTTTTT. Amino acids: CASKLGLAGGANTGELFF. The V gene is TRBV5-1, the J gene TRBJ2-2; 15 nucleotides agree with TRBD2. CDR1 is SGHRS, CDR2 YFSETQ, per germline. With 6 bases clipped from V and 0 bases from J, the junction kept 6 bases outside the gene matches. The CDR3 length is 18 residues.